These 32 T cell receptor beta chains were sequenced from one sample in a study of T cell responses to AZD1222 COVID-19 vaccine. This table comes from immunoSEQ multiplex PCR, and its TCRdb copy is limited to in-frame clones, with some not included. The table shows around 89,000 clones, with 70% to 90% occurring only once. This specimen consisted of peripheral blood, obtained 28 days after the second AZD1222 dose. These receptors were collected from an adult who received the AZD1222 COVID-19 vaccine.

The rearrangement uses TRBV23-1 and TRBJ1-6; 10 bases line up with TRBD1. TRBV23-1 is reported as an ORF; its role is uncertain. This CDR3 region has 17 residues. J lost 6 bases, V lost 3 bases, and 8 bases had no gene match. In DNA, the CDR3 is TGCGCCAGCAGTCAGGAATCGGGACAGGGGACTAATTCACCCCTCCACTTT. The encoded protein is CASSQESGQGTNSPLHF.

This chain connects TRBV7-8 to TRBJ1-4; D unclear. CDR3 length: 15 amino acids. The germline gives CDR1 SGHVS, CDR2 FQNEAQ. V gave up 1 base and J gave up 7 bases, with 13 bases separating them. This chain's CDR3 is CASSLGEGGGEKLFF. In DNA form, the CDR3 reads TGTGCCAGCAGCTTAGGGGAGGGAGGAGGTGAAAAACTGTTTTTT.

This chain connects TRBV6-6 to TRBJ2-1; D remains ambiguous. This CDR3 comprises 10 residues. Germline values: CDR1 MNHNY, CDR2 SVGAGI (reference sequence). Trimming cost V 8 bases and J 7 bases, with 6 bases left between them. The CDR3 DNA reads as TGTGCCAGCGGGTTGAATGAGCAGTTCTTC. Translating it yields CASGLNEQFF.

CDR3 sequence: CASSPSPGLAGGGASDTQYF. In nucleotides, the CDR3 is TGTGCCAGCAGCCCAAGCCCGGGACTAGCGGGGGGTGGAGCATCAGATACGCAGTATTTT. The rearrangement links TRBV2 to TRBJ2-3; 15 nucleotides line up with TRBD2. CDR3 length: 20 amino acids. After removal of 6 bases from V and 4 bases from J, the junction contained 17 bases not matched to a gene. Germline CDR1 reads SNHLY; CDR2 reads FYNNEI.

V gene TRBV5-1 combines with J gene TRBJ2-3; 14 positions match TRBD2. CDR1 and CDR2 from the germline V gene are SGHRS and YFSETQ. V was clipped by 4 bases and J by 2 bases; unmatched bases: 3. The CDR3 covers 16 residues. The CDR3 loop reads CASSRTSGGITDTQYF. CDR3 DNA sequence: TGCGCCAGCAGCCGGACTAGCGGGGGGATCACAGATACGCAGTATTTT.

This sequence joins TRBV7-3 and TRBJ2-1, with D possibly TRBD1 on 6 matching bases. The CDR3 contains 15 residues. Between the trimmed V and J ends, which lost 5 bases and 0 bases, there was a span of 11 bases. Germline CDR1 SGHTA, CDR2 FQGTGA. The CDR3, as DNA: TGTGCCAGCAGCCCAGACAGGAGCTCCTACAATGAGCAGTTCTTC. Protein product: CASSPDRSSYNEQFF.

The rearrangement joins TRBV4-2 to TRBJ2-2, with 7 bases fitting TRBD2. This CDR3 has 15 residues. Germline CDR1 reads LGHNA; CDR2 reads YNFKEQ. V lost 4 bases to trimming and J lost 1 base; unmatched junction nucleotides: 3. CDR3 DNA: TGTGCCAGCAGCCCCGGGGGGTTGAACACCGGGGAGCTGTTTTTT. It specifies CASSPGGLNTGELFF.

The chain couples TRBV27 to TRBJ2-2; D assignment may be TRBD1 or TRBD2 (5 bases each). V was clipped by 2 bases and J by 6 bases, with 13 bases between them. The germline CDR1 and CDR2 sequences are MNHEY and SMNVEV (reference sequence). The CDR3 has 15 amino acids. Here the CDR3 DNA reads TGTGCCAGCAGTTTACGGTTGGGGGACCCCGGGGAGCTGTTTTTT. Translating gives CASSLRLGDPGELFF.

This clone was counted once. This chain links TRBV5-6 with TRBJ2-7; 16 nucleotides match TRBD2. The CDR3 sequence is 16 residues long. Germline-derived CDR1 and CDR2 are SGHDT and YYEEEE. V lost 4 bases to trimming and J lost 3 bases; unmatched junction nucleotides: 4. In DNA, the CDR3 is TGTGCCAGCAGCCCGGGACTAGCGGGGGGGCTCTACGAGCAGTACTTC. It codes for CASSPGLAGGLYEQYF.

The chain couples TRBV15 to TRBJ2-1; 10 bases map to TRBD1. V shed 5 bases and J 5 bases; nucleotides not matched to a gene: 6. The CDR3 loop spans 15 amino acids. The V gene's germline CDR1 is LNHNV and CDR2 YYDKDF (reference sequence). The CDR3 reads CATSSRQGANNEQFF. In DNA, the CDR3 is TGTGCCACCAGCTCCCGACAGGGGGCCAACAATGAGCAGTTCTTC.

V gene TRBV5-1 combines with J gene TRBJ1-1; D unresolved. Trimming shortened V by 7 bases and J by 1 base, and 11 bases separated the two germline ends. There are 13 residues in the CDR3. Germline CDR1 SGHRS, CDR2 YFSETQ. The CDR3 nucleotides read TGCGCCAGCGCCCCTTGGGGGAACACTGAAGCTTTCTTT. Encoded protein: CASAPWGNTEAFF.

The V gene is TRBV19, the J gene TRBJ1-5; D possibly corresponds to TRBD1 (6 bases). The CDR3 length is 15 residues. Germline V gives CDR1 LNHDA, CDR2 SQIVND (reference sequence). V was pared by 8 bases and J by 0 bases, with 14 bases between. CDR3 sequence: CASEDSQDSNQPQHF. CDR3 in DNA: TGTGCCAGTGAGGACAGCCAAGATAGCAATCAGCCCCAGCATTTT.

The CDR3 protein is CASSLGIQGQHF. CDR3 in DNA: TGTGCCAGCAGCTTGGGTATCCAGGGCCAGCATTTT. This rearrangement joins TRBV5-8 to TRBJ1-5, with a possible D match to TRBD1 (5 bases). V lost 0 bases, J lost 12 bases, and 10 bases lay in between. This CDR3 region has 12 residues. The V gene's germline CDR1 is SGHTS and CDR2 YDEGEE.

V is TRBV27 and J is TRBJ1-3; no firm D call. V lost 6 bases and J lost 0, with 6 bases in between. Germline V CDR1 and CDR2: MNHEY, SMNVEV (reference sequence). The CDR3 spans 13 residues. The CDR3 DNA is TGTGCCAGCAGGGCAAGCTCTGGAAACACCATATATTTT. Its translation: CASRASSGNTIYF.

In this sample, this clone turned up a few times. The chain employs TRBV4-1 and TRBJ1-1; the match to TRBD1 covers 7 bases. Germline lookup yields CDR1 MGHRA and CDR2 YSYEKL. The CDR3 contains 14 residues. J lost 2 bases, V lost 3 bases, and 3 bases had no gene match. The CDR3 DNA is TGCGCCAGCAGCCACGGGACAGCCAACACTGAAGCTTTCTTT. It is translated as CASSHGTANTEAFF.

The chain combines TRBV7-2 with TRBJ1-6; D gene ambiguous. Germline lookup yields CDR1 SGHTA and CDR2 FQGNSA. The CDR3 extends over 12 amino acids. Trimming pared 5 bases from V and 5 bases from J, leaving 4 bases between. As DNA, the CDR3 is TGTGCCAGCAGCCTAAATAATTCACCCCTCCACTTT. This encodes CASSLNNSPLHF.

This rearrangement joins TRBV6-5 to TRBJ1-2; D remains ambiguous. The CDR3 is 15 residues long. Trimming left V 6 bases short and J 4 bases short, with 18 bases between. From germline, CDR1 is MNHEY and CDR2 SVGAGI. This chain's CDR3 is CASSQAPTQSYGYTF. The CDR3 nucleotides read TGTGCCAGCAGCCAAGCCCCGACACAGAGCTATGGCTACACCTTC.

This clone has a handful of counts. The gene calls are TRBV6-4 and TRBJ2-3; 8 bases fit TRBD2. Looked up from germline, CDR1 is MRHNA and CDR2 is SNTAGT. This CDR3 has 14 residues. V lost 6 bases, J lost 1 base, and 3 bases stayed unmatched. The CDR3 DNA sequence: TGTGCCAGCAGCCTACTAGCGGGCACAGATACGCAGTATTTT. Translated: CASSLLAGTDTQYF.

The chain carries TRBV5-5 and TRBJ1-4, with a possible D match to TRBD1 (6 bases). The germline CDR1 and CDR2 sequences are SGHKS and YYEKEE (reference sequence). There are 14 residues in the CDR3. Deletions cut 3 bases from V and 2 bases from J, with 8 bases between. The DNA for the CDR3 is TGTGCCAGCAGCTCAGGACAGACTAATGAAAAACTGTTTTTT. Protein: CASSSGQTNEKLFF. Combining the CDR3 with reference TRBV5-5 and TRBJ1-4 gives the whole variable domain DAGVTQSPTHLIKTRGQQVTLRCSPISGHKSVSWYQQVLGQGPQFIFQYYEKEERGRGNFPDRFSARQFPNYSSELNVNALLLGDSALYLCASSSGQTNEKLFFGSGTQLSVL.

V usage is TRBV5-1 and J usage is TRBJ1-1; D may be TRBD1 (5 bases). With 7 bases removed from V and 1 base from J, the gap between germline ends came to 17 bases. The germline CDR1 and CDR2 sequences are SGHRS and YFSETQ. The CDR3 runs 15 residues. CDR3 in DNA: TGCGCCAGCCGAATCCAGGGAGGAAAGAACACTGAAGCTTTCTTT. It is translated as CASRIQGGKNTEAFF.

The chain uses TRBV24-1 and TRBJ2-1, with TRBD2 matching 10 bases. Per the germline V gene, CDR1 is KGHDR and CDR2 is SFDVKD. The CDR3 is 17 residues long. Trimming removed 2 bases from V and 7 bases from J; junction bases left unmatched: 10. The CDR3 DNA is TGTGCCACCAGTGATTCCCGTCTAGCGGGGGCCGGGAATGAGCAGTTCTTC. Its translation: CATSDSRLAGAGNEQFF.

The chain uses TRBV4-3 and TRBJ1-2; no reliable D call. This CDR3 has 15 residues. V lost 2 bases to trimming and J lost 0 bases, with 10 bases between them. CDR1 is LGHNA and CDR2 is YSLEER in the germline V gene. CDR3 in amino acids: CASSQPGQPNYGYTF. The CDR3 DNA sequence: TGCGCCAGCAGCCAACCGGGCCAGCCTAACTATGGCTACACCTTC.

This clone is a singleton in its sample. This chain's CDR3 is CASSQVGGGGSYGYTF. The CDR3 DNA reads TGCGCCAGCAGCCAAGTCGGGGGAGGGGGTTCCTATGGCTACACCTTC. The V gene is TRBV4-1, the J gene TRBJ1-2, with D perhaps matching TRBD1 (6 bases). Trimming removed 1 base from V and 4 bases from J, with 16 bases in between. Germline values: CDR1 MGHRA, CDR2 YSYEKL. This CDR3 contains 16 residues.

This sequence joins TRBV7-3 and TRBJ2-7; D not resolved. Trimming shortened V by 2 bases and J by 5 bases, and 19 bases separated the two germline ends. CDR1 and CDR2 (germline): SGHTA, FQGTGA. The CDR3 length is 16 residues. DNA for the CDR3: TGTGCCAGCAGCTTATCACAGATCAAAACCCGGGACGAGCAGTACTTC. Translating gives CASSLSQIKTRDEQYF.

The chain has TRBV5-5 and TRBJ2-2, with D maybe TRBD2 (6 bases). In germline, CDR1 is SGHKS, CDR2 YYEKEE (reference sequence). The CDR3 loop spans 15 amino acids. V gave up 5 bases and J gave up 3 bases, with 14 bases separating them. CDR3 bases: TGTGCCAGCAGGGGAGGTCAGGGTTACACCGGGGAGCTGTTTTTT. Residues: CASRGGQGYTGELFF.

V usage is TRBV9 and J usage is TRBJ1-4; possible D gene TRBD1, 6 bases. The CDR3 is made up of 18 amino acids. Germline V lookup: CDR1 SGDLS, CDR2 YYNGEE. V shed 3 bases and J shed 2 bases, with 20 bases lying between them. CDR3 coding DNA: TGTGCCAGCAGCGAGGGGTGGGCAGGGGACGCTACTAATGAAAAACTGTTTTTT. The encoded protein is CASSEGWAGDATNEKLFF.

The rearrangement uses TRBV19 and TRBJ1-5; TRBD1 is a possible D gene (6 bases). Trimming left V 0 bases short and J 3 bases short, with 18 bases between. CDR3 length: 18 amino acids. Germline V gene lookup returns CDR1 LNHDA and CDR2 SQIVND (reference sequence). CDR3 loop: CASSIDWGQGFLNQPQHF. CDR3 DNA: TGTGCCAGTAGTATAGATTGGGGGCAGGGGTTCCTCAATCAGCCCCAGCATTTT.

This chain uses TRBV27 with TRBJ1-2; D not resolved. V lost 1 base, J lost 0 bases, and 27 bases lay in between. Germline V gene data show CDR1 as MNHEY and CDR2 as SMNVEV (reference sequence). The CDR3 has 21 amino acids. CDR3 nucleotides: TGTGCCAGCAGTTTATTCCCCCTTATATGGCAGGTATCAACCTCTAACTATGGCTACACCTTC. Protein: CASSLFPLIWQVSTSNYGYTF.

CDR3 bases: TGTGCCAGCAGCTCCCAGGGACAGGGGGCGCGGGGAGGTGAAGCTTTCTTT. This translates into CASSSQGQGARGGEAFF. The chain recombines TRBV7-3 with TRBJ1-1; 12 nucleotides align to TRBD1. V gave up 4 bases and J gave up 7 bases; unmatched junction bases: 13. CDR3 length: 17 residues. Germline lookup yields CDR1 SGHTA and CDR2 FQGTGA.

The chain employs TRBV5-4 and TRBJ1-4, with 7 nucleotides matching TRBD1. The CDR3 is 15 amino acids. Germline V gene sequence: CDR1 SGHNT, CDR2 YYREEE (reference sequence). With V trimmed by 3 bases and J by 0 bases, 2 bases remained unmatched. This chain's CDR3 is CASSSTGATNEKLFF. As DNA, the CDR3 is TGTGCCAGCAGCTCTACAGGGGCAACTAATGAAAAACTGTTTTTT.

The rearrangement joins TRBV6-1 to TRBJ2-7; TRBD2 matches 8 bases. This CDR3 is 15 amino acids long. Trimming took 2 bases from V and 2 from J; bases not matched to a gene: 5. Per the germline V gene, CDR1 is MNHNS and CDR2 is SASEGT. The DNA for the CDR3 is TGTGCCAGCAGTGAATGGCGGGGGGATCCCTACGAGCAGTACTTC. It yields the protein CASSEWRGDPYEQYF.

The sample holds a few counts of this clone. The chain couples TRBV6-2 or TRBV6-3 to TRBJ1-5, with TRBD1 identical over 9 bases. CDR1 and CDR2 from the germline V gene are MNHEY and SVGEGT. CDR3 length: 16 amino acids. Trimming removed 4 bases from V and 6 bases from J; junction bases left unmatched: 10. Written as DNA, the CDR3 is TGTGCCAGCAGTTCACACAGACAGGGGGGAGCTCAGCCCCAGCATTTT. Translation gives CASSSHRQGGAQPQHF.